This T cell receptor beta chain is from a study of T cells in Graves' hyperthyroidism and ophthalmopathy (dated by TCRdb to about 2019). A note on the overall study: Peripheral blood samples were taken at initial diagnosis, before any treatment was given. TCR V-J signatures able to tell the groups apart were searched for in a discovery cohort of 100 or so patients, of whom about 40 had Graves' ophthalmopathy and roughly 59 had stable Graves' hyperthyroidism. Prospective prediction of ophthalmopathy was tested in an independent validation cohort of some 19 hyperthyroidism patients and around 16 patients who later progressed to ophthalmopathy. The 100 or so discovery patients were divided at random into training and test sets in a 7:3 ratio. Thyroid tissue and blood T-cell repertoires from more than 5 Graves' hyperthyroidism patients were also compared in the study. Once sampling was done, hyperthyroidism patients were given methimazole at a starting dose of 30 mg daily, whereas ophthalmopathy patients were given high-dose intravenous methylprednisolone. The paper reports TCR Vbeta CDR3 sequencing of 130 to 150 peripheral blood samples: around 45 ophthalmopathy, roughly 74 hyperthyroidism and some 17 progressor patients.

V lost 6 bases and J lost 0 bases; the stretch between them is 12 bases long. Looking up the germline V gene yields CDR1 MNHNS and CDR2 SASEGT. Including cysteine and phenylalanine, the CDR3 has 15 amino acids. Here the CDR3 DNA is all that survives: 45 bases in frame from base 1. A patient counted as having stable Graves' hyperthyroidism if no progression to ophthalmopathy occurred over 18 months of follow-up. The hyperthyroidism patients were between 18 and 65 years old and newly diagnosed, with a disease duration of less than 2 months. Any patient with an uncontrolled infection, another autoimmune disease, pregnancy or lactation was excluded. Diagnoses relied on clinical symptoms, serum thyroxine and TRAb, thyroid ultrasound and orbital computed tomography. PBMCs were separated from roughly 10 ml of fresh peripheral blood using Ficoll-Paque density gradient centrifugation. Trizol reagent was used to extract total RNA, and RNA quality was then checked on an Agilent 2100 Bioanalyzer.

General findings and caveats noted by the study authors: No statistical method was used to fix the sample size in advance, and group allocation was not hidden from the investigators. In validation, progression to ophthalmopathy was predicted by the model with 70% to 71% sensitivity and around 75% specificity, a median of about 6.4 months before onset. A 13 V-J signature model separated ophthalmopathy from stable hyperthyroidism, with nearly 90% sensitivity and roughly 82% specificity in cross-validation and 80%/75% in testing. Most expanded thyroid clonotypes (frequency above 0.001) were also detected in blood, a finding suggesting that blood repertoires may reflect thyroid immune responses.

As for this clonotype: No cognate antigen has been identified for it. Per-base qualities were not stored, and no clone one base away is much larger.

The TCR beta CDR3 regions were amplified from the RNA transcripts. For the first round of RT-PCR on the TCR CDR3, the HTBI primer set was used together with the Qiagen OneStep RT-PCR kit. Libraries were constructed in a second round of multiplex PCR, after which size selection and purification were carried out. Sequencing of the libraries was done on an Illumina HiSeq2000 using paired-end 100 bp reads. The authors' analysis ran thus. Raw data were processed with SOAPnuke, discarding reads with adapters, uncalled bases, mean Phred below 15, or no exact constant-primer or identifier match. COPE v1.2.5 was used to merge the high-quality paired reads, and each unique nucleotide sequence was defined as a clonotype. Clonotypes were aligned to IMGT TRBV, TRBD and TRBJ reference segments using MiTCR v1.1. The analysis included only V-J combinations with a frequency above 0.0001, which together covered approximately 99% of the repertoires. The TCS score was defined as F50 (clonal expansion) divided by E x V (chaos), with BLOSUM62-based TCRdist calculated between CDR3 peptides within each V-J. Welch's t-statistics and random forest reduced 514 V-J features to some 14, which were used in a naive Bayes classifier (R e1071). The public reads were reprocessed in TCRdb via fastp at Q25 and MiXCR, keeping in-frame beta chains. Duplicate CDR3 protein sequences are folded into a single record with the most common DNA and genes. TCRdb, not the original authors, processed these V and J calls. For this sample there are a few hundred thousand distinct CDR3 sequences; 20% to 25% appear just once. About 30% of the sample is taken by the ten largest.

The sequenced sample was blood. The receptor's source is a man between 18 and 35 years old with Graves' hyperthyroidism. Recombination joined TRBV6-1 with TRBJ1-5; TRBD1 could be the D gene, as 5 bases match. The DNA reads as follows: TGTGCCAGCAGGGAGGACATCTATAGCAATCAGCCCCAGCATTTT. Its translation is CASREDIYSNQPQHF.